This T cell receptor beta chain was captured in a study of glioma-infiltrating T cells. The iRepertoire nested amplicon-rescue multiplex PCR amplified TCR alpha and beta CDR3s from RNA. A single record per CDR3 protein comes from TCRdb applying MiXCR to the multiplex PCR reads. The sample includes around 350,000 distinct CDR3 sequences, 41% of them seen just once. The germline V and J ends were trimmed by 1 base and 4 bases, with 14 bases remaining between them. Germline CDR1 and CDR2: MGHRA and YSYEKL. CDR3 length: 16 amino acids. The sequencing input was glioma tissue, nonneoplastic brain tissue, or PBMCs (not recorded which). The chain joins TRBV4-1 to TRBJ2-1, with D possibly being TRBD1 (6 bases). The sequence was obtained from a human donor with low-grade glioma or glioblastoma, undergoing nonglioma brain surgery, or in good health (not recorded which). The CDR3 loop is CASSQVTGNTYNEQFF. The DNA for the CDR3 is TGCGCCAGCAGCCAAGTCACAGGGAACACGTACAATGAGCAGTTCTTC.